The clone carrying this TCR beta chain was seen a handful of times. The antigen is undetermined. TCRdb called the 5' RACE reads again in MiXCR, with one record for every CDR3 protein. The table shows roughly 480,000 distinct CDR3 sequences, with approximately 24% occurring only once. These data originate in a study of identical twins. With 4 bases clipped from V and 0 bases from J, the junction kept 6 bases outside the gene matches. Germline assignment: CDR1 SQVTM and CDR2 ANQGSEA. This CDR3 is 15 amino acids long. Findings and limits, study-wide: Excess low generation probability was seen in twin-shared out-of-frame alpha sequences.

These data also formed part of another study, on T cells expressing NK-cell markers. As that study records: The authors restricted sorting to alpha-beta TCR T cells with an anti-gamma-delta TCR antibody in several experiments. In roughly six donors, dominant CD3+CD56+NKG2C+ clonotypes ranked among the top 10 CD8+ clonotypes.

The chain recombines TRBV29-1 with TRBJ2-1; 7 bases are shared with TRBD2. The sequence was collected from a young woman in good health. The sample taken for sequencing was CD4+ T cells sorted from blood. The CDR3 sequence: CSVASGIISYNEQFF. CDR3 DNA: TGCAGCGTTGCGAGCGGGATTATCTCCTACAATGAGCAGTTCTTC.